This TCR beta chain appears in the sequencing data of a study of memory CD4+ T cells and cytomegalovirus serostatus (dated by TCRdb to 2018 to 2020). General notes on the study: The 35 or so healthy Belgian adults in the cohort included 9 who were CMV seropositive and approximately 25 who were CMV seronegative. The study sequenced CD4+ memory TCRbeta repertoires of a Belgian cohort with known cytomegalovirus serostatus to replicate a published TCR-based CMV serostatus classifier. Study-wide findings and limitations: Among the roughly 160 previously reported CMV-associated TCRbeta sequences, some 70 showed up in the CD4+ memory repertoires, with each one found in between one and five individuals. Only CD4+CD45RO+ memory cells were sequenced, in contrast to the original study, in which naive and memory CD4+ and CD8+ populations were covered. For predicting CMV serostatus, the median bootstrapped AUC was approximately 0.95 using the original framework and almost 0.93 using a US-trained random forest. The results were interpreted as suggesting that the CMV-associated TCR signature is largely present in the CD4+ memory repertoire. The original-framework classifier achieved a median bootstrapped AUC of approximately 0.94 with a 95% CI of 0.76-1.00 on the Belgian cohort.

Genomic DNA was extracted from sorted cells with the Quick-DNA Microprep Kit. TCRbeta DNA was amplified with the immunoSEQ hsTCRbeta kit following the manufacturer's protocol. An Illumina MiSeq instrument was used to sequence the TCRbeta libraries. Turning to the authors' computational methods: Once out-of-frame sequences had been removed, more than 2 million distinct TCRbeta sequences were left, which works out to an average of roughly 70,000 per individual. Each individual was scored by the count of 164 previously reported CMV-associated TCRbeta sequences and the total productive distinct TCRbeta count. A beta-binomial model was reimplemented in Python, and scikit-learn random forests with default parameters were trained on data from the US cohort. Classifier performance on the Belgian cohort was reported as the median AUC with percentile confidence intervals calculated over 10,000 bootstrap iterations. TCRdb obtained this table from immuneACCESS and retained in-frame rearrangements with V and J assigned. These tables miss some clones; where compared with another copy, unresolved V genes account for less than half of the shortfall, and the remainder is unexplained. V, J and clone size were drawn from that table, and D and trimming were deduced from the DNA. This sample is represented by under 55,000 clones; approximately 82% of them were singletons. The ten biggest clones cover roughly 2% of the sample.

Single viable CD3+CD4+CD8-CD45RO+ cells were sorted as memory CD4+ T cells on a FACSAria II. CMV serostatus was assessed using a Roche Elecsys assay, by which serum IgG against CMV pp150, pp28, p38 and p52 was detected. Once the samples were thawed, total CD4+ T cells were enriched through positive selection using CD4 magnetic microbeads. The samples came from a different study that was designed specifically to examine the CD4+ T cell memory repertoire. Peripheral blood mononuclear cells were isolated and cryopreserved following standard operating procedures; serum was stored at -80 °C. The staining used CD3-PerCP (BW264/56), CD4-APC (RPA-T4), CD45RO-PE (UCHT1) and CD8-Pacific Orange (3B5) antibodies, and Sytox blue was used to exclude non-viable cells. About this clone itself: Its antigen is currently not known. It has no much larger one-base neighbor in the sample; base qualities were not kept.

Sequencing used memory CD4+ T cells from blood. The origin of this receptor is an adult in good health and CMV-seropositive.

The sequence in DNA is TGTGCCAGGAGTAGCGGGAGAAAAACAGATACGCAGTATTTT. Its product reads: CARSSGRKTDTQYF. Recombination linked TRBV2 to TRBJ2-3; a stretch of 9 junction bases matches TRBD2. Its CDR3 holds 14 amino acids, cysteine through phenylalanine. Left in the record is the CDR3 DNA by itself, 42 bases read in frame from the first base. CDR1 and CDR2 (SNHLY, FYNNEI) derive from the germline V gene. Here V drops 9 bases and J drops 3 bases, and the junction holds 7 bases not matched to any gene.